One and the same sample provided the 15 T cell receptor beta chains below, sequenced in a study of T cells in Graves' hyperthyroidism and ophthalmopathy. Authors of the study amplified TCR beta CDR3 regions from RNA transcripts. The HTBI primer set was used in a first-round RT-PCR of the TCR CDR3. MiXCR was run by TCRdb on the multiplex PCR reads, yielding one entry per CDR3 protein. The sample has over 450,000 distinct CDR3 sequences, about a sixth seen once; the top ten hold around 17%. The sample was blood. Every receptor here comes from a young woman with Graves' ophthalmopathy.

The chain is built from TRBV9 and TRBJ2-1; D is ambiguous. The V end lost 3 bases, the J end lost 8 bases, and 15 bases lay between the germline ends. CDR1 SGDLS and CDR2 YYNGEE come from the germline V gene. CDR3 length: 14 amino acids. The CDR3 DNA is TGTGCCAGCAGCGCAAAACACGCCCTGGATGAGCAGTTCTTC. Protein: CASSAKHALDEQFF.

This clonotype has at least ten counts. V is TRBV12-3 or TRBV12-4 and J is TRBJ1-2, with a possible D match to TRBD1 (6 bases). The CDR3 loop spans 12 amino acids. Trimming cost V 3 bases and J 7 bases, with 9 bases left between them. DNA of the CDR3: TGTGCCAGCAGTTTGGACAGCCCTGGCTACACCTTC. It codes for CASSLDSPGYTF.

The V and J genes are TRBV7-3 and TRBJ2-7; 9 bases map to TRBD1. The CDR3 is 15 residues long. Germline loops: CDR1 SGHTA, CDR2 FQGTGA. V lost 3 bases and J lost 4; bases outside the gene matches: 7. The CDR3 nucleotides are TGTGCCAGCAGCTTCTCGGGACAGGGAATTTACGAGCAGTACTTC. This translates into CASSFSGQGIYEQYF.

The genes are TRBV27 and TRBJ2-1; the match to TRBD2 covers 14 bases. V shed 8 bases, J shed 6 bases, and the junction held 12 bases outside the gene matches. The germline V gene encodes CDR1 MNHEY and CDR2 SMNVEV (reference sequence). This CDR3 region has 17 residues. The CDR3 nucleotides are TGTGCCAGCTCGACTAGCGGGAGGGCCTTACGCCCCAATGAGCAGTTCTTC. Translated: CASSTSGRALRPNEQFF.

Ten or more counts support this clonotype. The CDR3 nucleotides read TGTGCCTGGAGCCCTCCCCGGATTTCTAATGAAAAACTGTTTTTT. Amino acids: CAWSPPRISNEKLFF. This rearrangement joins TRBV30 to TRBJ1-4; no clear D gene. The CDR3 covers 15 residues. The germline CDR1 and CDR2 sequences are GTSNPN and SVGIG (reference sequence). The V gene lost 3 bases and the J gene lost 3 bases, with 14 bases spanning the gap.

In its sample, this clonotype was seen a few times. The gene calls are TRBV4-3 and TRBJ2-1; D unresolved. This CDR3 has 15 amino acids. Germline CDR1 is LGHNA and CDR2 is YSLEER. The V gene lost 0 bases and the J gene lost 4 bases, with 10 bases spanning the gap. CDR3 in DNA: TGCGCCAGCAGCCAAGATGACGGGCGATACAATGAGCAGTTCTTC. Its protein product is CASSQDDGRYNEQFF.

This clonotype was counted between two and nine times. The chain has TRBV7-9 and TRBJ1-1; TRBD1 matches 8 bases. The CDR3 sequence is 15 residues long. The junction had 5 bases not matched to a gene; V was cut back by 5 bases and J by 0 bases. Germline V lookup: CDR1 SEHNR, CDR2 FQNEAQ (reference sequence). The CDR3 DNA reads as TGTGCCAGCAGCACGGACAGGGCGGTGAACACTGAAGCTTTCTTT. This codes for CASSTDRAVNTEAFF.

This clonotype was counted at least ten times. The chain carries TRBV5-1 and TRBJ2-3; 7 bases agree with TRBD1. This CDR3 spans 15 amino acids. Trimming cost V 0 bases and J 3 bases; bases outside gene matches: 4. CDR1 and CDR2 (germline): SGHRS, YFSETQ. DNA for the CDR3: TGCGCCAGCAGCTTGGAGACAGGGTTAACAGATACGCAGTATTTT. It translates to CASSLETGLTDTQYF.

The V gene is TRBV7-2, the J gene TRBJ1-2; 9 bases agree with TRBD1. The ends lost 1 base at V and 4 bases at J; junction bases unmatched: 4. Germline CDR1 and CDR2: SGHTA and FQGNSA. The CDR3 totals 15 residues. CDR3 protein: CASSLERQGGYGYTF. In DNA form, the CDR3 reads TGTGCCAGCAGCTTAGAAAGACAGGGGGGCTATGGCTACACCTTC.

This clonotype was found many times. The chain carries TRBV30 and TRBJ2-1, with D unresolved. CDR3 length: 11 residues. V was pared by 1 base and J by 9 bases, with 7 bases between. CDR1 is GTSNPN and CDR2 is SVGIG in the germline V gene (reference sequence). The CDR3 loop reads CAWSGVGEQFF. CDR3 DNA: TGTGCCTGGAGTGGGGTGGGTGAGCAGTTCTTC.

V gene TRBV5-1 combines with J gene TRBJ2-1; 12 bases map to TRBD2. The trim removed 2 bases at V and 6 bases at J, leaving 6 bases unmatched. Germline CDR1 SGHRS, CDR2 YFSETQ. This CDR3 spans 16 amino acids. The CDR3 loop reads CASSLTSSGGANEQFF. The CDR3 DNA follows: TGCGCCAGCAGCTTAACCTCTAGCGGGGGGGCCAATGAGCAGTTCTTC.

This clonotype showed up many times. The chain recombines TRBV11-2 with TRBJ1-2; D remains ambiguous. The CDR3 loop spans 14 amino acids. Germline CDR1 reads SGHAT; CDR2 reads FQNNGV. The V end lost 0 bases, the J end lost 3 bases, and 8 bases lay between the germline ends. CDR3 nucleotides: TGTGCCAGCAGCTTAGATCTTGGGGACTATGGCTACACCTTC. It translates to CASSLDLGDYGYTF.

In DNA, the CDR3 is TGTGCCAGCAGCCAGCTCAGGGCGCAGAAGACCCAGTACTTC. Residues: CASSQLRAQKTQYF. The V gene is TRBV3-1, the J gene TRBJ2-5; TRBD1 is a possible D gene (5 bases). Germline V lookup: CDR1 LGHDT, CDR2 YNNKEL (reference sequence). The CDR3 consists of 14 residues. With 3 bases removed from V and 6 bases from J, the gap between germline ends came to 14 bases.

This clonotype was seen at least ten times. The chain combines TRBV11-2 with TRBJ1-6; D gene unclear. The CDR3 contains 15 residues. The V gene lost 1 base and the J gene lost 4 bases, with 8 bases spanning the gap. Per germline, CDR1 SGHAT and CDR2 FQNNGV. The CDR3: CASSLAGRYNSPLHF. DNA of the CDR3: TGTGCCAGCAGCTTAGCGGGGAGGTATAATTCACCCCTCCACTTT.

This rearrangement joins TRBV20-1 to TRBJ2-1, with a weak D call TRBD2 (6 bases). Germline V gene sequence: CDR1 DFQATT, CDR2 SNEGSKA (reference sequence). The V end lost 2 bases, the J end lost 0 bases, and 8 bases lay between the germline ends. This CDR3 has 14 amino acids. The chain's CDR3 is CSARTGGSYNEQFF. CDR3 nucleotides: TGCAGTGCTAGAACCGGGGGCTCCTACAATGAGCAGTTCTTC.